Listed here is a single TCR beta chain. The clone's antigen remains unknown. TCRdb names NextSeq 550 as the instrument used. The Human TCR Profiling Kit (MiLaboratory) was used to make UMI-labeled 5' RACE TRB cDNA libraries. cDNA synthesis used the entire amount of extracted RNA, and PCR amplification then used the entire amount of cDNA produced. Libraries were prepared in parallel with an identical number of PCR cycles. The original pipeline was this. With a minimum of two reads required per UMI, MIGEC and MiXCR pulled out about 49,000 +/- 11,000 unique UMI-labeled TRB cDNA molecules from each library. An average of about 40,000 +/- 10,000 functional in-frame TRB CDR3 nucleotide clonotypes without stop codons was found per library. After downsampling to 5000 UMI-labeled TRB molecules per sample, diversity metrics, including normalized Shannon-Wiener and Chao1, were computed in VDJtools. VDJtools was used to calculate clonotype-size-weighted physicochemical properties of the central five CDR3 residues, namely interaction energy, strength, volume and Kidera factor 4. Following TCRdb reprocessing, every CDR3 protein sequence forms one entry, and DNA is not provided. The V and J calls, along with clone size, are taken from TCRdb and not from the paper's own processing. The table for this sample lists over 50,000 distinct CDR3 sequences. The ten largest clonotypes hold around 0.7% of the sample.

CDR1 and CDR2 were assigned from the germline V gene (reference sequence) as SEHNR and FQNEAQ. The CDR3 numbers 11 residues from cysteine through phenylalanine. No DNA is recorded. For each CD8+ T cell subset, flow sorting was done in triplicate, and 250,000 to 300,000 cells per subset went directly into RLT lysis buffer. To keep memory contaminants out, a stringent definition of naive CD8+ T cells was applied: CD45RO-CCR7+CD27+CD95-. Peripheral blood mononuclear cells were isolated from buffy coats by standard density gradient centrifugation. A FACSAria III was used to flow-sort naive CD8+ T cells into CXCR3-negative and CXCR3-positive populations. Total RNA was extracted from sorted cells using an RNeasy Mini Kit. This record comes from a study of CXCR3-negative and CXCR3-positive naive CD8 T cells (dated by TCRdb to the late 2010s). Turning to the overall study: In total, about 135 million TRB reads were obtained, or roughly 1.5 +/- 0.3 million reads per library. Data from ten or so donors, pooled across two independent experiments, went into the diversity and physicochemical repertoire analyses. TRBV-TRBJ cluster analysis included naive subsets from about 5 donors and memory cells from 3 donors. Study-wide conclusions, independent of this receptor: TRB CDR3s from CXCR3-positive naive cells showed higher hydrophobicity (lower Kidera factor 4), lower energy, and higher strength and volume indices than CXCR3-negative naive cells. Both naive subsets had comparably high repertoire diversity, while memory CD8+ T cells had much lower repertoire diversity. Similar TRBV-TRBJ usage was shown by naive CXCR3-negative and CXCR3-positive cells from the same donor, whereas distinct patterns were shown by memory cells. Because surface CD5, which is linked to self-reactivity in mice, was comparable between the naive subsets, TCR interaction strength was also inferred from the physicochemical properties of TRB CDR3s. Because CXCR3 expression was partially decreased after cryopreservation, freshly isolated PBMCs were used for most assays.

Sequences were obtained from naive CXCR3+ CD8+ T cells from blood. Per the publication, the cell subset or site label means: CD45RO-CCR7+CD27+CD95- naive CD8+ T cells expressing CXCR3 (TNR3+). The origin of this receptor is a human donor in good health. Some clones in this sample may be carry-over from other donors' samples. The rearrangement joined TRBV7-9 to TRBJ2-7; checking the TCRdb D call of TRBD1 is not possible without DNA. The CDR3 protein is CASSPLGEQYF.